This paragraph covers one T cell receptor beta chain sequence. What it binds is not known. Alongside a J-beta primer mix, a sample-barcoded 5' primer served in a second PCR lasting roughly 7 to 11 cycles. Each cDNA molecule, via a template-switch adaptor with 12 random nucleotides, was tagged. Each CDR3 protein gets one entry after TCRdb re-called the 5' RACE reads with MiXCR. The data contain roughly 720,000 distinct CDR3 sequences, approximately 55% of them seen just once; the ten biggest clones take up approximately 40%. V lost 0 bases and J 5 bases, leaving 12 bases between the germline ends. The germline CDR1 and CDR2 sequences are SGHRS and YFSETQ. The CDR3 sequence is 14 residues long. This sample is drawn from a study of blood T cells in healthy people across ages. Study outcomes and limitations: Diversity estimates drawn from one million T cells were deemed underestimates.

The sequence was collected from a man older than 75 in good health. The V call is TRBV5-1, the J call TRBJ2-7; D gene uncertain. The sequenced material came from blood. CDR3 coding DNA: TGCGCCAGCAGCTTGGCATCCTTTTCCGACGAGCAGTACTTC. This gives the protein CASSLASFSDEQYF.